The following is a T cell receptor (beta chain) sequence with its context. As yet, its antigen is unknown. This entry is derived from a study of shared clonotypes between healthy human individuals. Study observations and caveats: Naive subsets generally exceeded memory subsets in estimated richness. Four donors held around 5% of naive CD4 clonotypes in common.

V lost 7 bases and J lost 5; bases outside the gene matches: 4. The CDR3 length is 13 residues. Germline V gene sequence: CDR1 SGHVS, CDR2 FQNEAQ. The repertoire was sequenced with immunoSEQ multiplex PCR; TCRdb's copy has only in-frame clones and lacks some. The repertoire holds a few million clones, with over 85% as singletons. The chain recombines TRBV7-8 with TRBJ1-2, with 10 positions matching TRBD1. Sequencing was performed on naive CD4+ T cells from PBMCs. The subset is: CD45RA+ positively selected. This clonotype originated in a young man in good health. Some clones in this sample may be carry-over from other donors' samples. The CDR3 region is CASTWTGGYGYTF. In DNA, the CDR3 is TGTGCCAGCACCTGGACAGGGGGATATGGCTACACCTTC.